Listed below are T cell receptor beta chains from one sample, sequenced in a study of Ad26.COV2.S vaccination and SARS-CoV-2 variants. Sequenced by immunoSEQ multiplex PCR; TCRdb stores in-frame clones only, minus some. Of hundreds of thousands of clones listed, approximately 90% are singletons. The sample in question was peripheral blood, obtained in a trial of Ad26.COV2.S vaccine versus placebo. Receptors originate from a person between 18 and 65 years old who received the Ad26.COV2.S COVID-19 vaccine or a placebo. Both conserved end residues are part of each CDR3. D genes are given only for firm matches. Some rows have no size entry. The others give once, few or many, or a class for an expanded clone.

D: TRBD1; size: NA; J: TRBJ2-4; V: TRBV18; CDR3: CASSPGQWDIQYF; DNA: TGTGCCAGCTCACCGGGACAGTGGGACATTCAGTACTTC
D: NA; size: NA; J: TRBJ2-3; V: TRBV10-1; CDR3: CASSEAITGSAQYF; DNA: TGCGCCAGCAGTGAGGCGATTACAGGGAGTGCGCAGTATTTT
D: NA; size: NA; J: TRBJ1-4; V: TRBV4-3; CDR3: CASSQMGRRTEKLFF; DNA: TGCGCCAGCAGCCAAATGGGACGGCGAACGGAGAAACTGTTTTTT
D: TRBD1; size: once; J: TRBJ1-2; V: TRBV15; CDR3: CATSLQGANYGYTF; DNA: TGTGCCACCAGCTTACAGGGGGCAAACTATGGCTACACCTTC
D: NA; size: once; J: TRBJ2-3; V: TRBV5-1; CDR3: CASSLDTGEDTQYF; DNA: TGCGCCAGCAGCTTGGACACGGGGGAAGATACGCAGTATTTT
D: NA; size: once; J: TRBJ1-1; V: TRBV2; CDR3: CASRGSNLNTEAFF; DNA: TGTGCCAGCAGGGGCTCCAATTTGAACACTGAAGCTTTCTTT
D: NA; size: NA; J: TRBJ2-1; V: TRBV29-1; CDR3: CSVGGTLSLRNEQFF; DNA: TGCAGCGTTGGGGGGACTTTATCCTTACGCAATGAGCAGTTCTTC
D: NA; size: NA; J: TRBJ2-2; V: TRBV2; CDR3: CASSVAKNTGELFF; DNA: TGTGCCAGCAGCGTGGCTAAAAACACCGGGGAGCTGTTTTTT
D: NA; size: NA; J: TRBJ2-7; V: TRBV9; CDR3: CASSSRGTDNDEQYF; DNA: TGTGCCAGCAGCTCCCGGGGGACGGATAATGACGAGCAGTACTTC
D: TRBD1; size: NA; J: TRBJ1-1; V: TRBV2; CDR3: CASSGDSGFTEAFF; DNA: TGTGCCAGCAGTGGGGACAGCGGGTTCACTGAAGCTTTCTTT
D: NA; size: NA; J: TRBJ2-5; V: TRBV5-1; CDR3: CASSLEPGTGTQETQYF; DNA: TGCGCCAGCAGCTTGGAGCCCGGGACGGGCACACAAGAGACCCAGTACTTC
D: TRBD1; size: NA; J: TRBJ1-5; V: TRBV19; CDR3: CASSSRDRYQPQHF; DNA: TGTGCCAGTAGTAGCCGGGACAGATATCAGCCCCAGCATTTT
D: NA; size: once; J: TRBJ1-2; V: TRBV12-3/TRBV12-4; CDR3: CASSYRVNYGYTF; DNA: TGTGCCAGCAGTTACAGGGTAAACTATGGCTACACCTTC
D: NA; size: NA; J: TRBJ1-2; V: TRBV5-1; CDR3: CASSLTDTNYGYTF; DNA: TGCGCCAGCAGCTTGACAGATACTAACTATGGCTACACCTTC
D: NA; size: NA; J: TRBJ1-1; V: TRBV5-1; CDR3: CASSPRAGTEAFF; DNA: TGCGCCAGCAGCCCCCGGGCGGGCACTGAAGCTTTCTTT
D: TRBD1; size: NA; J: TRBJ1-5; V: TRBV2; CDR3: CASRANTGANSNQPQHF; DNA: TGTGCCAGCAGGGCGAACACAGGGGCCAATAGCAATCAGCCCCAGCATTTT
D: NA; size: NA; J: TRBJ2-5; V: TRBV15; CDR3: CATSRDRVGQETQYF; DNA: TGTGCCACCAGCAGAGATCGGGTGGGCCAAGAGACCCAGTACTTC
D: NA; size: NA; J: TRBJ1-1; V: TRBV19; CDR3: CASSGRWGVSTEAFF; DNA: TGTGCCAGTAGTGGCCGATGGGGGGTGTCCACTGAAGCTTTCTTT
D: NA; size: NA; J: TRBJ2-1; V: TRBV28; CDR3: CASTPYRDPNNEQFF; DNA: TGTGCCAGCACCCCCTACCGGGACCCAAACAATGAGCAGTTCTTC
D: NA; size: NA; J: TRBJ1-1; V: TRBV5-1; CDR3: CASSLIQGTEAFF; DNA: TGCGCCAGCAGCTTGATACAAGGAACTGAAGCTTTCTTT
D: NA; size: NA; J: TRBJ2-1; V: TRBV4-1; CDR3: CASSQGIGVSYNEQFF; DNA: TGCGCCAGCAGCCAAGGAATAGGGGTCTCCTACAATGAGCAGTTCTTC
D: TRBD1; size: NA; J: TRBJ2-7; V: TRBV5-1; CDR3: CASSSGQGGTYEQYF; DNA: TGCGCCAGCAGCTCGGGACAGGGCGGGACCTACGAGCAGTACTTC
D: NA; size: NA; J: TRBJ1-5; V: TRBV7-8; CDR3: CASSLLAGTIQPQHF; DNA: TGTGCCAGCAGCTTGTTGGCCGGGACTATTCAGCCCCAGCATTTT
D: TRBD1; size: NA; J: TRBJ1-1; V: TRBV15; CDR3: CATSGTGVNTEAFF; DNA: TGTGCCACCAGCGGGACAGGGGTGAACACTGAAGCTTTCTTT
D: NA; size: NA; J: TRBJ1-1; V: TRBV19; CDR3: CASSIWGGTEAFF; DNA: TGTGCCAGTAGTATCTGGGGTGGCACTGAAGCTTTCTTT